This passage covers 2 T cell receptor beta chains from one sample sequenced in a study of T cell repertoires in ileal Crohn's disease. Some clones are missing from TCRdb's copy, which holds only in-frame ones; the method was immunoSEQ multiplex PCR. The sample has 6,000 to 8,000 clones; 65% to 80% are singletons. The sequencing input was ileal tissue. The origin of the receptors is an adult with Crohn's disease.

The rearrangement uses TRBV6-1 and TRBJ2-7; 12 bases agree with TRBD2. The germline V gene encodes CDR1 MNHNS and CDR2 SASEGT. The V and J ends lost 8 bases and 4 bases, in that order; junction bases with no gene match: 6. CDR3 length equals 14 residues. The DNA for the CDR3 is TGTGCCAGCGGTCCCGGGACTAGCGGGTACGAGCAGTACTTC. Its protein product is CASGPGTSGYEQYF.

The chain joins TRBV30 to TRBJ2-5, with TRBD2 matching 7 bases. CDR1 is GTSNPN and CDR2 is SVGIG in the germline V gene (reference sequence). The trim removed 5 bases at V and 0 bases at J, leaving 12 bases unmatched. The CDR3 is 16 amino acids. The chain's CDR3 is CAWGGGAAGHQETQYF. CDR3 bases: TGTGCCTGGGGGGGAGGGGCGGCGGGCCACCAAGAGACCCAGTACTTC.